These 24 T cell receptor beta chains were all obtained from the same sample, sequenced in a study of Graves' ophthalmopathy and Graves' hyperthyroidism. Scientists amplified the TCR beta CDR3 regions from RNA transcripts. Investigators did first-round RT-PCR with HTBI primers, then second-round multiplex PCR. TCRdb recomputed calls from the multiplex PCR reads with MiXCR, one row per CDR3 protein. The repertoire holds under 250,000 distinct CDR3 sequences, with under 25% as singletons. The specimen was peripheral blood. The receptors derive from a woman aged 45-65 years with Graves' ophthalmopathy.

Ten or more counts support this clonotype. The J gene is TRBJ1-1, the V gene TRBV7-2, with 7 nucleotides matching TRBD1. CDR3 length: 14 residues. V dropped 5 bases and J dropped 5; count of bases not matched to a gene: 8. CDR1 and CDR2 from the germline V gene are SGHTA and FQGNSA. In DNA, the CDR3 is TGTGCCAGCAGCCACGACAGGGTATGGACTGAAGCTTTCTTT. Translation: CASSHDRVWTEAFF.

This clonotype appeared many times. The chain links TRBV29-1 to TRBJ2-7; D possibly matches TRBD1 or TRBD2 (5 bases each). Per the germline V gene, CDR1 is SQVTM and CDR2 is ANQGSEA. CDR3 size: 12 residues. V shed 6 bases and J shed 5 bases, with 14 bases lying between them. Here the CDR3 DNA reads TGCAGCGTAGCCGGGACCCTCGACGAGCAGTACTTC. Amino acid sequence: CSVAGTLDEQYF.

About this clonotype itself: It may be a read error: a sequence one base away is much more abundant. The genes are TRBV12-3 or TRBV12-4 and TRBJ2-7; the D gene could be TRBD1 or TRBD2 (5 bases each). V lost 6 bases, J lost 3 bases, and 18 bases lay in between. The CDR3 is made up of 15 amino acids. The CDR3 bases are TGTGCCAGCAGACCCTCAGGGAGTTGTCACTACGAGCAGTACTTC. The encoded protein is CASRPSGSCHYEQYF.

The sample holds a few counts of this clonotype. The rearrangement uses TRBV7-9 and TRBJ2-7, with D hard to call. Deletions cut 4 bases from V and 2 bases from J, with 15 bases between. The CDR3 sequence is 15 residues long. CDR1 is SEHNR, CDR2 FQNEAQ, per germline (reference sequence). The CDR3 region is CASSSAGLLTYEQYF. Here the CDR3 DNA reads TGTGCCAGCAGCTCCGCAGGCCTCCTCACCTACGAGCAGTACTTC.

Worth noting for this clonotype: The conserved phenylalanine or tryptophan is not found at the CDR3 terminus, so this likely reflects a read error. The chain uses TRBV30 and TRBJ2-7; 7 bases align to TRBD1. With V trimmed by 0 bases and J by 1 base, 3 bases remained unmatched. Per the germline V gene, CDR1 is GTSNPN and CDR2 is SVGIG (reference sequence). CDR3 size: 14 residues. CDR3 DNA sequence: TGTGCCTGGAGTGTGGCAGGGGGTTCCTACGAGCAGTACCTC. Residues: CAWSVAGGSYEQYL.

The gene calls are TRBV7-2 and TRBJ2-5, with D unresolved. V lost 5 bases to trimming and J lost 4 bases, with 17 bases between them. The germline V gene has CDR1 SGHTA and CDR2 FQGNSA. The CDR3 is made up of 15 amino acids. The CDR3 sequence: CASSPRVGMAETQYF. The CDR3 bases are TGTGCCAGCAGCCCCAGAGTGGGGATGGCAGAGACCCAGTACTTC.

This clonotype was observed many times. In nucleotides, the CDR3 is TGTGCCAGCAGCCCTCAGGCCCGGGACAGCTTGAACACTGAAGCTTTCTTT. Translation: CASSPQARDSLNTEAFF. V and J are TRBV7-9 and TRBJ1-1; TRBD1 aligns across 7 bases. After removal of 5 bases from V and 0 bases from J, the junction contained 12 bases not matched to a gene. Per the germline V gene, CDR1 is SEHNR and CDR2 is FQNEAQ (reference sequence). The CDR3 contains 17 residues.

This clonotype occurred many times. The chain recombines TRBV24-1 with TRBJ1-2; 9 positions match TRBD1. The V gene's germline CDR1 is KGHDR and CDR2 SFDVKD. Unmatched junction bases numbered 11, after V lost 5 bases and J lost 2 bases. The CDR3 loop spans 17 amino acids. CDR3 DNA sequence: TGTGCCACCAGTGCCGAGGGACAGGGTACTGCGAACTATGGCTACACCTTC. It codes for CATSAEGQGTANYGYTF.

In this sample, this clonotype turned up many times. The gene calls are TRBV7-2 and TRBJ2-5; D may be TRBD2 (6 bases). Trimming took 2 bases from V and 5 from J, leaving 12 bases between them. This CDR3 region has 14 residues. Per the germline V gene, CDR1 is SGHTA and CDR2 is FQGNSA. The CDR3 DNA reads as TGTGCCAGCAGCTTAATTCTAGCGAGTGAGACCCAGTACTTC. Amino acid sequence: CASSLILASETQYF.

This clonotype was observed many times. The chain links TRBV12-3 or TRBV12-4 to TRBJ1-6, with unresolved D. The CDR3 contains 14 residues. V lost 4 bases to trimming and J lost 0 bases, with 4 bases between them. CDR3 coding DNA: TGTGCCAGCAGTTCGAGCTCCTATAATTCACCCCTCCACTTT. Its protein is CASSSSSYNSPLHF.

Many counts were recorded for this clonotype. The chain employs TRBV19 and TRBJ2-5; D is perhaps TRBD2 (5 bases). The germline V and J ends were trimmed by 0 bases and 5 bases, with 13 bases remaining between them. CDR1 is LNHDA, CDR2 SQIVND, per germline (reference sequence). The CDR3 extends over 15 amino acids. The CDR3 DNA follows: TGTGCCAGTAGTATAGACGGGGTTAGGTGGGAGACCCAGTACTTC. Translation gives CASSIDGVRWETQYF.

The CDR3 DNA reads as TGTGCCAGCAGTACTACGGGACTAGCGGGAGCAGTGTCCTACGAGCAGTACTTC. Protein: CASSTTGLAGAVSYEQYF. The V gene is TRBV12-3 or TRBV12-4, the J gene TRBJ2-7, with 14 bases that match TRBD2. V shed 5 bases and J 1 base; nucleotides not matched to a gene: 10. This CDR3 comprises 18 residues.

This clonotype has at least ten counts. V is TRBV7-2 and J is TRBJ1-1; D uncertain. Germline CDR1 reads SGHTA; CDR2 reads FQGNSA. This CDR3 is 12 amino acids long. Deletions cut 7 bases from V and 7 bases from J, with 13 bases between. In DNA form, the CDR3 reads TGTGCCAGCACGGCCGCGGCGGTTGAAGCTTTCTTT. This translates into CASTAAAVEAFF.

This clonotype was picked up many times. The genes are TRBV28 and TRBJ1-2, with unresolved D. The CDR3 consists of 12 residues. Trimming shortened V by 4 bases and J by 4 bases, and 7 bases separated the two germline ends. The germline CDR1 and CDR2 sequences are MDHEN and SYDVKM. The chain's CDR3 is CASSSRSYGYTF. CDR3 bases: TGTGCCAGCAGTTCTCGTAGCTATGGCTACACCTTC.

This clonotype showed up many times. The J gene is TRBJ1-1, the V gene TRBV6-1; tentatively, D is TRBD1 (5 bases). The V gene's germline CDR1 is MNHNS and CDR2 SASEGT. With 6 bases removed from V and 1 base from J, the gap between germline ends came to 18 bases. The length of the CDR3 is 16 residues. CDR3 DNA sequence: TGTGCCAGCAGATCTATCAGGGCAGGTGGGAACACTGAAGCTTTCTTT. It yields the protein CASRSIRAGGNTEAFF.

The table lists this clonotype with a few counts. A read error is possible here, since a much larger clone lies one base away. No conserved phenylalanine or tryptophan ends this CDR3, so it is likely a read error. This chain links TRBV6-1 with TRBJ1-1, with TRBD1 as a possible D gene (5 bases). The CDR3 length is 15 residues. V was clipped by 8 bases and J by 5 bases, with 21 bases between them. CDR1 and CDR2 from the germline V gene are MNHNS and SASEGT. CDR3 amino acids: CASSGGGTGRTEAFV. Written as DNA, the CDR3 is TGTGCCAGCTCGGGCGGGGGAACAGGACGGACTGAAGCTTTCGTT.

A few counts support this clonotype. The J gene is TRBJ2-2, the V gene TRBV5-1, with D uncertain. Germline CDR1 SGHRS, CDR2 YFSETQ. The CDR3 consists of 14 residues. V dropped 1 base and J dropped 6 bases, with 10 bases sitting between them. The CDR3 region is CASSLSVSSGELFF. For the CDR3, the DNA is TGCGCCAGCAGCTTGAGTGTCTCTTCCGGGGAGCTGTTTTTT.

V and J are TRBV12-3 or TRBV12-4 and TRBJ1-2; tentatively, D is TRBD1 (5 bases). This CDR3 has 14 amino acids. The V gene lost 3 bases and the J gene lost 5 bases, with 13 bases spanning the gap. The CDR3 spells CASSFSPREYGYTF. The CDR3 region has the DNA TGTGCCAGCAGTTTTTCGCCCAGGGAATATGGCTACACCTTC.

J is TRBJ1-2 and V is TRBV12-3 or TRBV12-4; no reliable D call. With 3 bases removed from V and 8 bases from J, the gap between germline ends came to 10 bases. This CDR3 contains 12 residues. CDR3 in DNA: TGTGCCAGCAGTTTCCAAGGCGGGGGCTACACCTTC. Its protein is CASSFQGGGYTF.

The chain has TRBV5-4 and TRBJ2-2; 8 nucleotides match TRBD2. This CDR3 spans 18 amino acids. J gave up 5 bases and V 0 bases, and 12 bases lay outside the gene matches. Germline CDR1 SGHNT, CDR2 YYREEE (reference sequence). The CDR3 protein is CASSLEGLAGRGTGELFF. Written as DNA, the CDR3 is TGTGCCAGCAGCTTGGAGGGCCTAGCGGGCCGTGGAACCGGGGAGCTGTTTTTT.

The CDR3: CASSVRTGQGNSPLHF. CDR3 DNA sequence: TGTGCCAGCAGTGTCCGGACGGGACAGGGGAATTCACCCCTCCACTTT. V is TRBV6-1 and J is TRBJ1-6; 10 bases fit TRBD1. This CDR3 has 16 residues. The germline CDR1 and CDR2 sequences are MNHNS and SASEGT. With 4 bases clipped from V and 7 bases from J, the junction kept 7 bases outside the gene matches.

The table lists this clonotype with many counts. The chain employs TRBV19 and TRBJ2-7, with 12 bases aligning to TRBD2. CDR1 is LNHDA, CDR2 SQIVND, per germline (reference sequence). Trimming removed 4 bases from V and 5 bases from J; junction bases left unmatched: 12. The CDR3 consists of 17 residues. CDR3 in amino acids: CASSRGLAGSRGDEQYF. DNA of the CDR3: TGTGCCAGTAGTAGAGGACTAGCGGGATCCCGGGGCGACGAGCAGTACTTC.

This clonotype was found a few times. The chain links TRBV4-2 to TRBJ1-1; D is perhaps TRBD1 (5 bases). Between the trimmed V and J ends, which lost 0 bases and 3 bases, there was a span of 8 bases. Per germline, CDR1 LGHNA and CDR2 YNFKEQ. This CDR3 comprises 14 residues. CDR3 protein: CASSQDFRDTEAFF. The CDR3 region has the DNA TGTGCCAGCAGCCAAGATTTCAGGGACACTGAAGCTTTCTTT.

V usage is TRBV28 and J usage is TRBJ2-5; the match to TRBD2 covers 7 bases. The CDR3 spans 14 residues. Germline-derived CDR1 and CDR2 are MDHEN and SYDVKM. V trimming: 4 bases; J trimming: 3 bases; junction bases outside the gene matches: 5. This CDR3 is CASSSQGLKETQYF. The CDR3 DNA sequence: TGTGCCAGCAGTTCCCAGGGACTAAAAGAGACCCAGTACTTC.